Following are 6 T cell receptor beta chains from one sample sequenced in a study of blood T cells in healthy people across ages. A J-beta primer mix and a sample-barcoded 5' primer were used in a second PCR of roughly 6 to 12 cycles. TCRdb reanalysed the 5' RACE reads using MiXCR and keeps one entry per CDR3 protein. The sample holds around 780,000 distinct CDR3 sequences; about 26% are singletons and the top ten take about 3%. The same data also went into a second study, on T cells of mothers and their children.

The sequencing input was blood. Source of these receptors: a boy younger than 18 in good health.

The gene calls are TRBV7-2 and TRBJ1-1, with D maybe TRBD1 (5 bases). Germline V gene lookup returns CDR1 SGHTA and CDR2 FQGNSA. The CDR3 runs 18 residues. V lost 1 base, J lost 3 bases, and 21 bases lay in between. CDR3 in amino acids: CASSLGEGRFSLHTEAFF. The CDR3 DNA sequence: TGTGCCAGCAGCTTAGGGGAGGGGCGGTTTTCTCTTCACACTGAAGCTTTCTTT.

This clonotype has just a few counts. The V and J genes are TRBV28 and TRBJ2-1; the D is unclear. The tail of the sequence fits TRBJ2-7 better, so the J call may be wrong. This CDR3 is 17 amino acids long. Germline V gives CDR1 MDHEN, CDR2 SYDVKM. This CDR3 reads CASSLYWFTVRPYEQYF. The CDR3 nucleotides are TGTGCCAGCAGTTTATACTGGTTTACAGTACGCCCTTACGAGCAGTACTTC.

The V and J genes are TRBV14 and TRBJ2-5; 13 bases agree with TRBD2. The closer fit of TRBJ2-7 to the DNA end suggests the J call may be wrong. The CDR3 has 16 residues. CDR1 and CDR2 from the germline V gene are SGHDN and FVKESK. Here the CDR3 reads CASSQLGTSGAYEQYF. The CDR3 nucleotides read TGTGCCAGCAGCCAGCTTGGGACTAGCGGGGCCTACGAGCAGTACTTC.

This clonotype was seen just once. The genes are TRBV12-3 or TRBV12-4 and TRBJ2-5; D may be TRBD2 (6 bases). Trimming removed 5 bases at V and 5 bases at J, with 18 bases between. The CDR3 covers 15 residues. CDR3 protein: CASSPWDFPTETQYF. Here the CDR3 DNA reads TGTGCCAGCAGTCCCTGGGACTTTCCTACGGAGACCCAGTACTTC.

This clonotype has just a few counts. The J gene is TRBJ2-5, the V gene TRBV11-2; D remains unclear. Germline values: CDR1 SGHAT, CDR2 FQNNGV. V lost 5 bases, J lost 6 bases, and 13 bases lay in between. The CDR3 length is 13 residues. The CDR3 here is CASSASTGQTQYF. CDR3 in DNA: TGTGCCAGCAGCGCTTCGACTGGGCAGACCCAGTACTTC.

There are many counts of this clonotype. This sequence joins TRBV6-5 and TRBJ1-2; D call uncertain. With 7 bases removed from V and 2 bases from J, the gap between germline ends came to 14 bases. The CDR3 runs to 14 residues. Per the germline V gene, CDR1 is MNHEY and CDR2 is SVGAGI. CDR3 DNA sequence: TGTGCCAGCACCTCGCGGGCGGGAAACTATGGCTACACCTTC. Residues: CASTSRAGNYGYTF.